This TCR beta chain was identified in a study of OX40 agonist ivuxolimab in advanced cancers. Study context: Ivuxolimab, which patients received intravenously every 2 weeks, was dosed at 0.01 to 10 mg/kg. Among those enrolled, mean age was roughly 62 years (range roughly 23 to 85) and about 82% were male.

V gave up 2 bases and J gave up 1 base, with 9 bases separating them. CDR1 and CDR2 from the germline V gene are SGHKS and YYEKEE (reference sequence). This CDR3 has 14 amino acids. Study-wide results and limits: Expanded clones were, on average, more numerous in CD8+ T cells than in CD4+.

This clone was counted a few times. Its target is not known. The data were produced by immunoSEQ multiplex PCR, yet TCRdb's version contains in-frame clones alone and is incomplete. The repertoire holds over 45,000 clones, with less than 85% as singletons. The TCR was taken from an adult with an advanced solid tumor such as melanoma, head and neck, liver or kidney cancer. This chain connects TRBV5-5 to TRBJ1-1; D perhaps matches TRBD1 (5 bases). The sequencing used CD4+ or CD8+ T cells sorted from blood, collected in a trial of the OX40 agonist ivuxolimab. Here the CDR3 DNA reads TGTGCCAGCAGCTTAGCCACAGGGAACACTGAAGCTTTCTTT. Translation gives CASSLATGNTEAFF.